Shown below are 28 T cell receptor beta chains from a single sample sequenced in a study of cytomegalovirus exposure and HLA in healthy donors. The PCR was carried out with 60 Vbeta primers and 13 Jbeta primers. Sequencing was performed with immunoSEQ multiplex PCR; in TCRdb, only in-frame clones are kept and a portion is missing. Of 150,000 to 200,000 clones in the sample, about 81% were seen once. Sequenced material: PBMCs. The origin of the receptors is a young man in good health and CMV-seronegative.

The count of this clone is one. The rearrangement links TRBV5-1 to TRBJ2-7; 7 positions agree with TRBD1. V was clipped by 0 bases and J by 0 bases; unmatched bases: 3. Per the germline V gene, CDR1 is SGHRS and CDR2 is YFSETQ. The CDR3 contains 15 residues. CDR3 DNA sequence: TGCGCCAGCAGCTTGGGGGCAGGGGGCTCCTACGAGCAGTACTTC. This gives the protein CASSLGAGGSYEQYF.

The rearrangement uses TRBV7-3 and TRBJ1-4; a weak D match, TRBD1 (6 bases). Between the trimmed V and J ends, which lost 5 bases and 8 bases, there was a span of 12 bases. CDR3 size: 13 residues. Germline V gene data show CDR1 as SGHTA and CDR2 as FQGTGA. The CDR3 DNA is TGTGCCAGCAGCATCCTACAGGGAGAAAAACTGTTTTTT. Translated, it gives CASSILQGEKLFF.

The gene calls are TRBV5-1 and TRBJ1-1; TRBD1 might be the D (5 bases). This CDR3 contains 16 residues. With 4 bases removed from V and 0 bases from J, the gap between germline ends came to 16 bases. CDR1 is SGHRS, CDR2 YFSETQ, per germline. The CDR3 DNA reads as TGCGCCAGCAGCCTAGGAGCTGGGGCAGTGAACACTGAAGCTTTCTTT. It yields the protein CASSLGAGAVNTEAFF.

The chain is built from TRBV11-2 and TRBJ2-1; 8 bases align to TRBD2. The CDR3 is 15 amino acids. Germline V gene sequence: CDR1 SGHAT, CDR2 FQNNGV. V dropped 3 bases and J dropped 3; count of bases not matched to a gene: 4. CDR3 DNA sequence: TGTGCCAGCAGCTTGCTAGCGGGTGGCTACAATGAGCAGTTCTTC. It codes for CASSLLAGGYNEQFF.

The chain employs TRBV2 and TRBJ2-5, with TRBD1 matching over 9 bases. The CDR3 is made up of 13 amino acids. Trimming at V came to 10 bases and at J to 3 bases, leaving 6 bases not matched to a gene. Germline V gives CDR1 SNHLY, CDR2 FYNNEI. This CDR3 is CATRQGDEETQYF. The CDR3, as DNA: TGTGCCACCAGACAGGGGGATGAAGAGACCCAGTACTTC.

The chain has TRBV28 and TRBJ1-2; D is uncertain. CDR3 size: 12 residues. Trimming left V 7 bases short and J 8 bases short, with 14 bases between. Germline V gives CDR1 MDHEN, CDR2 SYDVKM. CDR3 region: CASTILGGGYTF. The CDR3 region has the DNA TGTGCCAGCACCATCTTGGGAGGAGGCTACACCTTC.

The V call is TRBV10-3, the J call TRBJ2-3; a weak D match, TRBD1 (6 bases). Germline loops: CDR1 ENHRY, CDR2 SYGVKD. V was pared by 6 bases and J by 1 base, with 11 bases between. CDR3 length equals 14 residues. The CDR3 sequence is CAISDRTGTDTQYF. As DNA, the CDR3 is TGTGCCATCAGCGACCGGACAGGCACAGATACGCAGTATTTT.

The J gene is TRBJ2-1, the V gene TRBV7-3; a weak D match, TRBD2 (6 bases). Trimming took 2 bases from V and 7 from J, leaving 18 bases between them. The CDR3 extends over 16 amino acids. The germline CDR1 and CDR2 sequences are SGHTA and FQGTGA. DNA of the CDR3: TGTGCCAGCAGCTTATTCGGGGGAGTAAGGTTTAATGAGCAGTTCTTC. It codes for CASSLFGGVRFNEQFF.

This clone appeared a few times. The chain links TRBV12-5 to TRBJ2-3, with D maybe TRBD1 (6 bases). V was clipped by 4 bases and J by 2 bases, with 19 bases between them. Germline loops: CDR1 LGHNT, CDR2 FRNRAP. The CDR3 has 17 residues. The CDR3 sequence: CASGSPMTGRYTDTQYF. Here the CDR3 DNA reads TGTGCTAGTGGTTCCCCCATGACAGGACGATACACAGATACGCAGTATTTT.

V and J are TRBV30 and TRBJ1-2; 9 nucleotides match TRBD1. The germline V gene encodes CDR1 GTSNPN and CDR2 SVGIG (reference sequence). With 2 bases clipped from V and 2 bases from J, the junction kept 3 bases outside the gene matches. The CDR3 runs to 14 residues. This CDR3 reads CAWSRDRVNYGYTF. CDR3 coding DNA: TGTGCCTGGAGTAGGGACAGGGTGAACTATGGCTACACCTTC.

Points on this clone: Its ends do not fully match the called genes, so a read error is possible. This chain uses TRBV7-6 with TRBJ1-1; 9 bases map to TRBD1. This CDR3 contains 14 residues. Germline V CDR1 and CDR2: SGHVS, FNYEAQ. The CDR3 reads CASSLPSRDRELVF. In DNA, the CDR3 is TGTGCCAGCAGCTTACCGTCCCGGGACAGGGAGCTGGTCTTT.

The genes are TRBV30 and TRBJ2-2; D is perhaps TRBD1 (6 bases). The germline gives CDR1 GTSNPN, CDR2 SVGIG (reference sequence). V lost 4 bases and J lost 4, with 13 bases in between. This CDR3 is built from 14 residues. In nucleotides, the CDR3 is TGTGCCTGGACTTTCCCAGGGGTCACCGGGGAGCTGTTTTTT. It yields the protein CAWTFPGVTGELFF.

The V gene is TRBV5-3, the J gene TRBJ1-1; a weak D match, TRBD1 (5 bases). TRBV5-3 is noted as an ORF with a role that remains uncertain. Trimming pared 8 bases from V and 0 bases from J, leaving 14 bases between. The CDR3 covers 14 residues. CDR3 amino acids: CASYRGGMNTEAFF. Here the CDR3 DNA reads TGTGCCAGTTACCGGGGGGGGATGAACACTGAAGCTTTCTTT.

This chain joins TRBV5-4 and TRBJ1-5; D remains ambiguous. This CDR3 is built from 13 residues. Trimming removed 0 bases from V and 6 bases from J, with 7 bases in between. CDR1 and CDR2 (germline): SGHNT, YYREEE (reference sequence). CDR3 sequence reads: CASSLGGGQPQHF. CDR3 nucleotides: TGTGCCAGCAGCTTGGGGGGAGGTCAGCCCCAGCATTTT.

The genes are TRBV18 and TRBJ1-1, with 11 bases identical to TRBD1. Germline CDR1 reads KGHSH; CDR2 reads LQKENI. The CDR3 sequence is 17 residues long. J was trimmed by 2 bases and V by 0 bases; bases with no gene match: 5. CDR3 protein: CASSPPYGQGANTEAFF. The CDR3 coding sequence is TGTGCCAGCTCACCACCGTACGGACAGGGGGCTAACACTGAAGCTTTCTTT. Full variable domain (remainder filled in from reference TRBV18 and TRBJ1-1): NAGVMQNPRHLVRRRGQEARLRCSPMKGHSHVYWYRQLPEEGLKFMVYLQKENIIDESGMPKERFSAEFPKEGPSILRIQQVVRGDSAAYFCASSPPYGQGANTEAFFGQGTRLTVV.

The rearrangement links TRBV7-2 to TRBJ2-1; tentative D call: TRBD2 (6 bases). Germline assignment: CDR1 SGHTA and CDR2 FQGNSA. Trimming stripped 1 base from V and 0 bases from J, with 10 bases between. This CDR3 is 16 amino acids long. The CDR3 DNA reads as TGTGCCAGCAGCTTAGATGGGGGGAGCTCCTACAATGAGCAGTTCTTC. It encodes CASSLDGGSSYNEQFF.

This sequence joins TRBV6-6 and TRBJ2-6; no firm D call. CDR1 is MNHNY and CDR2 is SVGAGI in the germline V gene (reference sequence). Trimming took 0 bases from V and 0 from J, leaving 3 bases between them. The CDR3 has 15 residues. The CDR3 DNA follows: TGTGCCAGCAGTTACTCGAGCTCTGGGGCCAACGTCCTGACTTTC. As protein: CASSYSSSGANVLTF.

The V call is TRBV7-2, the J call TRBJ2-2, with 8 bases identical to TRBD2. V shed 3 bases, J shed 6 bases, and the junction held 9 bases outside the gene matches. CDR3 length: 16 residues. Germline V lookup: CDR1 SGHTA, CDR2 FQGNSA. DNA of the CDR3: TGTGCCAGCAGCTTGGGGCGGATGCGGGGGGCCGGGGAGCTGTTTTTT. Translation: CASSLGRMRGAGELFF.

The chain couples TRBV11-1 to TRBJ2-3, with TRBD2 matching 8 bases. J gave up 2 bases and V 1 base, and 8 bases lay outside the gene matches. From germline, CDR1 is SGHAT and CDR2 FQDESV (reference sequence). The CDR3 is 17 residues long. CDR3 amino acids: CASSLGQREMFTDTQYF. CDR3 bases: TGTGCCAGCAGCTTAGGCCAGCGGGAGATGTTCACAGATACGCAGTATTTT.

CDR3 amino acids: CASSLGMAEKAFF. The DNA for the CDR3 is TGTGCCAGCAGTTTGGGTATGGCGGAGAAAGCTTTCTTT. The chain carries TRBV27 and TRBJ1-1; D gene unclear. The V end was cut by 3 bases, the J end by 9 bases, with 14 bases between. This CDR3 comprises 13 residues. Germline CDR1 is MNHEY and CDR2 is SMNVEV (reference sequence).

This clone was seen a few times. The chain carries TRBV4-3 and TRBJ1-4; a weak D match, TRBD1 (6 bases). This CDR3 comprises 16 residues. With 6 bases removed from V and 4 bases from J, the gap between germline ends came to 18 bases. The germline gives CDR1 LGHNA, CDR2 YSLEER. The CDR3 loop reads CASREGNRAHNEKLFF. CDR3 bases: TGCGCCAGCAGGGAAGGGAACAGGGCCCATAATGAAAAACTGTTTTTT.

V and J are TRBV14 and TRBJ1-2; TRBD1 might be the D (5 bases). CDR1 is SGHDN and CDR2 is FVKESK in the germline V gene. CDR3 length equals 14 residues. Between the trimmed V and J ends, which lost 4 bases and 4 bases, there was a span of 13 bases. CDR3 amino acids: CASSPGGVAYGYTF. The CDR3, as DNA: TGTGCCAGCAGCCCCGGGGGGGTGGCCTATGGCTACACCTTC.

The V gene is TRBV9, the J gene TRBJ2-1, with 10 bases lining up with TRBD2. The CDR3 is 15 amino acids. V lost 5 bases and J lost 4; bases outside the gene matches: 6. From germline, CDR1 is SGDLS and CDR2 YYNGEE. The CDR3 DNA sequence: TGTGCCAGCAGTGGAGCGGGAGGGGGGTACAATGAGCAGTTCTTC. Protein: CASSGAGGGYNEQFF.

The chain has TRBV27 and TRBJ1-1; perhaps TRBD1 as D (6 bases). V was shortened by 8 bases and J by 2 bases, with 15 bases between the two germline ends. The germline V gene encodes CDR1 MNHEY and CDR2 SMNVEV (reference sequence). The CDR3 spans 14 residues. The CDR3 spells CASGYGTPNTEAFF. In DNA form, the CDR3 reads TGTGCCAGCGGATACGGGACACCAAACACTGAAGCTTTCTTT.

This chain connects TRBV5-4 to TRBJ2-3; TRBD1 agrees at 9 bases. The CDR3 is made up of 16 amino acids. CDR1 SGHNT and CDR2 YYREEE come from the germline V gene (reference sequence). The junction had 7 bases not matched to a gene; V was cut back by 2 bases and J by 3 bases. In DNA form, the CDR3 reads TGTGCCAGCAGCTTTGTGACAGGGGGTGTAACAGATACGCAGTATTTT. This sequence encodes CASSFVTGGVTDTQYF.

The V call is TRBV7-8, the J call TRBJ1-5; TRBD1 is a possible D gene (5 bases). V was pared by 9 bases and J by 2 bases, with 14 bases between. The CDR3 totals 14 residues. CDR1 and CDR2 (germline): SGHVS, FQNEAQ. The CDR3 DNA is TGTGCCAGTTGGTCAGGGCTGCGCAATCAGCCCCAGCATTTT. This translates into CASWSGLRNQPQHF.

Only a few counts were recorded for this clone. The junction does not match germline at one end; this may be a read error. DNA of the CDR3: TGCAGTGCTAGAGGTGGAGACACCATATATTTT. It translates to CSARGGDTIYF. The V call is TRBV20-1, the J call TRBJ1-3, with D hard to call. This CDR3 comprises 11 residues. Germline values: CDR1 DFQATT, CDR2 SNEGSKA (reference sequence).

The J gene is TRBJ2-3, the V gene TRBV11-2; 7 nucleotides agree with TRBD1. This CDR3 has 17 amino acids. Per the germline V gene, CDR1 is SGHAT and CDR2 is FQNNGV. With 5 bases clipped from V and 2 bases from J, the junction kept 13 bases outside the gene matches. The CDR3 spells CASSHSGNRGYTDTQYF. Here the CDR3 DNA reads TGTGCCAGCAGCCACTCGGGGAACAGGGGATACACAGATACGCAGTATTTT.